Sequencing of this TCR beta chain was carried out in a study of blood T cell repertoires in COVID-19. About the study: Acute and convalescent COVID-19 specimens originated in the United States, Italy and Spain.

CDR1 SGHRS and CDR2 YFSETQ come from the germline V gene. The V segment lost 3 bases and the J segment 5 bases; nucleotides outside the gene matches: 8. This CDR3 comprises 16 residues. Enrollees, about 18 to 100 years old, lived in 24 US areas. Under the authors' procedure: Estimation of nucleated cell counts was performed using reference gene primer amplification. Clones were read by immunoSEQ multiplex PCR, and TCRdb kept only the in-frame ones, dropping some. That table supplies the V and J calls and clone size; D and trimming were determined from the DNA. The data hold around 320,000 clones, with around 87% observed a single time. This clone showed up just once.

The chain uses TRBV5-1 and TRBJ1-4, with 9 bases matching TRBD1. Material: PBMCs or T cells enriched from blood (not recorded which). The clonotype comes from a woman between 18 and 29 years old with acute COVID-19. CDR3 in amino acids: CASSYNSGTGNEKLFF. The DNA of the CDR3 is TGCGCCAGCAGCTACAATTCCGGGACAGGGAATGAAAAACTGTTTTTT.